This T cell receptor (beta chain) was sequenced for a study of T cell changes during pregnancy in multiple sclerosis. This CDR3 is built from 17 residues. Trimming removed 4 bases at V and 9 bases at J, with 25 bases between. The germline CDR1 and CDR2 sequences are MNHEY and SMNVEV (reference sequence). Profiled with immunoSEQ multiplex PCR; TCRdb holds only in-frame clones, not every one. This table holds roughly 24,000 clones, around nine tenths found once. The clonotype originates from a female donor in good health, enrolled as a control in a pregnancy study. This sample comprised CD4+ T cells from peripheral blood mononuclear cells, obtained in the second trimester of pregnancy. The chain recombines TRBV27 with TRBJ2-1; possibly TRBD1 for D (7 bases). The CDR3 DNA is TGTGCCAGCAGTTCCCCACCCGGGACAGCCTGGGGAGGTGAGCAGTTCTTC. Translating it yields CASSSPPGTAWGGEQFF.